The sequence of this T cell receptor beta chain was determined in a study of cytomegalovirus exposure and HLA in healthy donors. Worth noting for this clone: Its target is not known.

Both 60 Vbeta primers and 13 Jbeta primers went into the PCR. In the original workflow: In a later analysis, about 9.9 million of around 75 million unique beta chains occurred in at least two donors. Profiling relied on immunoSEQ multiplex PCR, and the TCRdb table lists in-frame clones only, not all of them. V and J calls and clone size are given by that table; D and trimming were obtained from the DNA. Of 150,000 to 200,000 clones listed, approximately 80% are singletons. V was shortened by 5 bases and J by 1 base, with 11 bases between the two germline ends. In germline, CDR1 is MNHNY, CDR2 SVGAGI (reference sequence). The CDR3 is made up of 14 amino acids. Notes on the study in general: TCR beta V segments were, for the most part, productive about 90% or about 30% of the time in an earlier analysis. Whilst most TCR sequences proved rare, a subset of public TCRs occurred across many donors. In a later analysis, the majority of CMV-associated beta chains seemingly showed HLA restriction.

Sequencing used PBMCs. The chain is built from TRBV6-6 and TRBJ1-1; tentatively, D is TRBD1 (6 bases). The sequence was collected from a girl aged 10 to 17 in good health and CMV-seropositive. The DNA of the CDR3 is TGTGCCAGCAGTAAGAGGGGACAGAACACTGAAGCTTTCTTT. This codes for CASSKRGQNTEAFF.